This T cell receptor beta chain was sequenced during a study of cytomegalovirus exposure and HLA in healthy donors. Germline V gene sequence: CDR1 LGHNA, CDR2 YNFKEQ. The CDR3 spans 17 residues. V gave up 3 bases and J gave up 7 bases; unmatched junction bases: 14. PCR used 60 Vbeta primers and 13 Jbeta primers. Here immunoSEQ multiplex PCR was the method, and the copy in TCRdb shows in-frame clones only, minus some. The sample's table shows over 70,000 clones. This clonotype was sampled from a woman aged 40 to 55 in good health and CMV-seropositive. Sequenced sample: PBMCs. V is TRBV4-2 and J is TRBJ1-2; 10 nucleotides agree with TRBD1. CDR3 bases: TGTGCCAGCAGCCAGCCTTGGCCCCCAAGACAGGGGGCTGGCTACACCTTC. It translates to CASSQPWPPRQGAGYTF.